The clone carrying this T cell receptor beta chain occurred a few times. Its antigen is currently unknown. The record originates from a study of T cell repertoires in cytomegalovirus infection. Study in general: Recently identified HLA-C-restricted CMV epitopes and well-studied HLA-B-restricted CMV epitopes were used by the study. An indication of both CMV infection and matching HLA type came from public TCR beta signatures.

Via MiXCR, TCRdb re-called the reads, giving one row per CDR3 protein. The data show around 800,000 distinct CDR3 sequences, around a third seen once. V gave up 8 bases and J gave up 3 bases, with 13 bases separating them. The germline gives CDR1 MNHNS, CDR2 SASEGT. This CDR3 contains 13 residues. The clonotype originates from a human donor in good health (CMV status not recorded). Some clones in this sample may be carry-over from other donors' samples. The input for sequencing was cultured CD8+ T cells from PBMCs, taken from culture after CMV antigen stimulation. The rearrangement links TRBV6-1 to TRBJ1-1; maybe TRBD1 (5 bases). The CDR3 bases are TGTGCCAGCTGGGGCTGGAAGGACACTGAAGCTTTCTTT. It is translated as CASWGWKDTEAFF.